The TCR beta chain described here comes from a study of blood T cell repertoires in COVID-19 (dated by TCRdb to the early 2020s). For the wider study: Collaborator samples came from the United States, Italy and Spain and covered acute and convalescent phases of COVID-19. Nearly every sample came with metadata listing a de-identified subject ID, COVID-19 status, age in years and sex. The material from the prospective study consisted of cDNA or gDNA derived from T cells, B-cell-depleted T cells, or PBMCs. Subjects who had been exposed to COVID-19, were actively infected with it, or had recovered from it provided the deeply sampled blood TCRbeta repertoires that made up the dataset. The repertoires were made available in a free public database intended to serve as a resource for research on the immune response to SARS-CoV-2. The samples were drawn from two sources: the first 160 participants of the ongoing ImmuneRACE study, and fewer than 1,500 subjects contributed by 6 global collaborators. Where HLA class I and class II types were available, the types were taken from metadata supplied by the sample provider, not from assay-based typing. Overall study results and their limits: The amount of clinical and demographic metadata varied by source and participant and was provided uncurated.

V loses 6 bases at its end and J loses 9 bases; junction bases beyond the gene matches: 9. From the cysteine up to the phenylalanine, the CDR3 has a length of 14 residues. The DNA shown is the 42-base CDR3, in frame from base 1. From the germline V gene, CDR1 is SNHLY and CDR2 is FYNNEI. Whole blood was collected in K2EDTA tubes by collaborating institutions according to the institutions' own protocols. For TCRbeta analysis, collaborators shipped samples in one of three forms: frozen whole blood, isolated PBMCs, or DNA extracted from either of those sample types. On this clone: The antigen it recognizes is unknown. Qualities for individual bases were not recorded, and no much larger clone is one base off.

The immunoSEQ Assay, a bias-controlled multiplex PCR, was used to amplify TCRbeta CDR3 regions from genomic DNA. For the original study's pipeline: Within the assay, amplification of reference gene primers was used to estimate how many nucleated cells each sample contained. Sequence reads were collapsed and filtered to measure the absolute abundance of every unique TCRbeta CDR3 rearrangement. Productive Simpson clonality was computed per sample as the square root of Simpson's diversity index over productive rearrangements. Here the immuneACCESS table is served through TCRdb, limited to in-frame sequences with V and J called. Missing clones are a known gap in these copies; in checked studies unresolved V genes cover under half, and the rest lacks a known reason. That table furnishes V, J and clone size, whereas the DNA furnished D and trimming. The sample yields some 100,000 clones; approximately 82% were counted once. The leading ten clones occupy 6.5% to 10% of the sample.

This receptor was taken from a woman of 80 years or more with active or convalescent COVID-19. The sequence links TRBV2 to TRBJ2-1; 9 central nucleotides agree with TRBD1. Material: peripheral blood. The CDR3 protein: CASRKGTGFSEQFF. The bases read TGTGCCAGCAGAAAGGGGACAGGGTTCAGTGAGCAGTTCTTC.